A selection of T cell receptor beta chains follows, all from one sample in a study of shared clonotypes between healthy human individuals. The table came from immunoSEQ multiplex PCR; TCRdb's copy has only in-frame clones and leaves some out. In the table there are around 500,000 clones, around 80% of which are singletons. The source material was PBMCs. The source of these receptors is a woman aged 40 to 50 in good health. Some clones in this sample may be carry-over from other donors' samples. Both conserved end residues are part of each CDR3. A D gene is named only where the DNA matches it firmly. The listing skips clone size in some rows; elsewhere it reads once, few, many or a size class.

D	size	V	J	DNA	CDR3
TRBD1	once	TRBV9	TRBJ2-7	TGTGCCAGCAGTGAAGTCGAGGGGGCGACGCAGTACTTC	CASSEVEGATQYF
-	-	TRBV5-1	TRBJ1-4	TGCGCCAGCAGTCGCGAGGCGGCCCTGGGGGCTTTCTCTAATGAAAAACTGTTTTTT	CASSREAALGAFSNEKLFF
TRBD1	-	TRBV29-1	TRBJ2-5	TGCAGCGTAACCGGGACAGGGGGCTTCCGAGAGACCCAGTACTTC	CSVTGTGGFRETQYF
-	-	TRBV10-2	TRBJ2-5	TGCGCCAGCAGTGAACCGAGGCAAGAGACCCAGTACTTC	CASSEPRQETQYF
-	-	TRBV21-1	TRBJ2-1	TGTGCCAGCAAGGGCCCTAGCGGTCCTTCCTACAATGAGCAGTTCTTC	CASKGPSGPSYNEQFF
TRBD1	-	TRBV19	TRBJ2-5	TGTGCCAGTAGTCAGGGGACAGTACAAGAGACCCAGTACTTC	CASSQGTVQETQYF
TRBD2	-	TRBV5-1	TRBJ2-3	TGCGCCAGCAGGGGGACTAGCGTTAGCACAGATACGCAGTATTTT	CASRGTSVSTDTQYF
TRBD2	-	TRBV7-2	TRBJ2-7	TGTGCCAGCAGCTTAGCCGGGACTAGTCTGCACTACGAGCAGTACTTC	CASSLAGTSLHYEQYF
TRBD2	many	TRBV29-1	TRBJ2-7	TGCAGCGTCCAAGGAGGGGGACTAGCGAACGAGCAGTACTTC	CSVQGGGLANEQYF
TRBD2	-	TRBV4-2	TRBJ2-1	TGTGCCAGCAGCCAAGATCGTGGGCTAGCGGGGTACAATGAGCAGTTCTTC	CASSQDRGLAGYNEQFF
TRBD1	few	TRBV30	TRBJ1-4	TGTGCCTGGAGCTCTAACAGGGGGCGGGAAAAACTGTTTTTT	CAWSSNRGREKLFF
TRBD1	few	TRBV18	TRBJ1-1	TGTGCCAGCTCACCATGGACAGGGACGAACACTGAAGCTTTCTTT	CASSPWTGTNTEAFF
TRBD2	-	TRBV28	TRBJ2-3	TGTGCCAGCAGTACCCTTATCACAGCAGCGGGATTCACAGATACGCAGTATTTT	CASSTLITAAGFTDTQYF
-	-	TRBV18	TRBJ2-2	TGTGCCAGCAGGGCAAGGGAGCTGTTTTTT	CASRARELFF
TRBD1	-	TRBV5-4	TRBJ2-7	TGTGCCAGCAGCTCCCGGACAGGGGCCACCTACGAGCAGTACTTC	CASSSRTGATYEQYF
TRBD2	-	TRBV7-2	TRBJ2-7	TGTGCCAGCAGCTTAGTTGCTAGCGGTAGGTACGAGCAGTACTTC	CASSLVASGRYEQYF
TRBD2	-	TRBV2	TRBJ2-1	TGTGCCAGCAGTGAACTAGCGGGATACAATGAGCAGTTCTTC	CASSELAGYNEQFF
-	once	TRBV18	TRBJ2-7	TGTGCCAGCTCCCCCGGGGCATCCTACGAGCAGTACTTC	CASSPGASYEQYF
TRBD2	once	TRBV14	TRBJ2-7	TGTGCCAGCAGCCAAGATAGACTAGCGGGCGGCGAGCAGTACTTC	CASSQDRLAGGEQYF
-	-	TRBV7-2	TRBJ2-1	TGTGCCAGCACAAAACCTAGAAATGAGCAGTTCTTC	CASTKPRNEQFF
TRBD2	-	TRBV7-2	TRBJ2-1	TGTGCCAGCAGCTTAGCGAGGGATAGCGGGATACATGAGCAGTTCTTC	CASSLARDSGIHEQFF
-	-	TRBV9	TRBJ2-2	TGTGCCAGCAGCGTAGGAGGAGTTACCCCCGGGGAGCTGTTTTTT	CASSVGGVTPGELFF
-	-	TRBV18	TRBJ1-2	TGTGCCAGCTCACCCGACGGGAGCTCTTTCTATGGCTACACCTTC	CASSPDGSSFYGYTF
-	-	TRBV7-2	TRBJ2-3	TGTGCCAGCAGCTTATCTGCAGGGACAGATACGCAGTATTTT	CASSLSAGTDTQYF
TRBD1	-	TRBV29-1	TRBJ1-2	TGCAGCGTGGGGACAGGGGCCGGTCCTGGCTACACCTTC	CSVGTGAGPGYTF
-	-	TRBV6-5	TRBJ2-3	TGTGCCAGCAGTTACTCGAGGCCGGAAGATACGCAGTATTTT	CASSYSRPEDTQYF
TRBD1	-	TRBV5-1	TRBJ2-7	TGCGCCAGTCATCATCCGGGACAGGGGGACTACGAGCAGTACTTC	CASHHPGQGDYEQYF
-	-	TRBV30	TRBJ2-2	TGTGCCTGGCGGGGTAGCGCGCCCGGGGAGCTGTTTTTT	CAWRGSAPGELFF
-	-	TRBV5-1	TRBJ2-6	TGCGCCAGCAGCTTGGCCGCAGACTCTGGGGCCAACGTCCTGACTTTC	CASSLAADSGANVLTF
-	-	TRBV5-1	TRBJ2-7	TGCGCCAGCAGCTTTAATAGCGGAACTCAGGTAAACGAGCAGTACTTC	CASSFNSGTQVNEQYF
-	-	TRBV27	TRBJ2-7	TGTGCCAGCAGTAGAGGTGGGGCGCGGGGCTCCTACGAGCAGTACTTC	CASSRGGARGSYEQYF
TRBD2	-	TRBV9	TRBJ2-1	TGTGCCAGCAGCGTAGAAGCGGGACTATACAATGAGCAGTTCTTC	CASSVEAGLYNEQFF
-	few	TRBV9	TRBJ2-3	TGTGCCAGCAGCGTAGATAGCAGTGGAGATACGCAGTATTTT	CASSVDSSGDTQYF
TRBD2	-	TRBV7-3	TRBJ2-3	TGTGCCAGCAGCCCCCGGACTAGTGGAAGCACAGATACGCAGTATTTT	CASSPRTSGSTDTQYF
-	-	TRBV7-8	TRBJ2-7	TGTGCCAGCAGACCTCCACTGTCCTACGAGCAGTACTTC	CASRPPLSYEQYF
TRBD1	-	TRBV4-2	TRBJ1-6	TGTGCCAGCAGCCAAGCCGGGACAGGGGATTCACCCCTCCACTTT	CASSQAGTGDSPLHF
-	-	TRBV11-2	TRBJ2-7	TGTGCCAGCAGCTTTGCCGGCCCCGAGCAGTACTTC	CASSFAGPEQYF